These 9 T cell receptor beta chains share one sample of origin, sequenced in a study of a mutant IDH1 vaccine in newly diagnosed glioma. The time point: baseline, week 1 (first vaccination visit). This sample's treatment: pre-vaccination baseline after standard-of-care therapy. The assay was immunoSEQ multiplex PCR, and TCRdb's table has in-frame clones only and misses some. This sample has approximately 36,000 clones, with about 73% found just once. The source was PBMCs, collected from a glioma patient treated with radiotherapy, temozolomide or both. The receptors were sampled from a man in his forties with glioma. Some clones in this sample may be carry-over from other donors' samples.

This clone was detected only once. The CDR3 bases are TGCGCCAGCGGCGCCGCCTCTAACTATGGCTACACCTTC. This translates into CASGAASNYGYTF. The V call is TRBV5-1, the J call TRBJ1-2, with D unclear. The CDR3 is 13 residues long. Per the germline V gene, CDR1 is SGHRS and CDR2 is YFSETQ. Trimming pared 7 bases from V and 0 bases from J, leaving 10 bases between.

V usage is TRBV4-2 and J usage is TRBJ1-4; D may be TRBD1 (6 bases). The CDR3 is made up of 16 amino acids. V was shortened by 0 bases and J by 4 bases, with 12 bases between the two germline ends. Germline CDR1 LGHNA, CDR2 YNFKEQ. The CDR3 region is CASSQDSGAGNEKLFF. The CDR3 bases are TGTGCCAGCAGCCAAGATTCGGGGGCCGGTAATGAAAAACTGTTTTTT.

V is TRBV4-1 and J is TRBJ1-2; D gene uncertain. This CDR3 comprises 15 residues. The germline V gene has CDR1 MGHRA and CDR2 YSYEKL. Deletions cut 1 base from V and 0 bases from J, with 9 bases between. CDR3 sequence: CASSQVGRPNYGYTF. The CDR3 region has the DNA TGCGCCAGCAGCCAAGTTGGCAGACCTAACTATGGCTACACCTTC.

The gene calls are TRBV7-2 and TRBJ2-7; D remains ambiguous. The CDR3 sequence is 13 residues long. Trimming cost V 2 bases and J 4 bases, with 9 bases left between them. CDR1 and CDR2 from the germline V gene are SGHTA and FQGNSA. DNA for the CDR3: TGTGCCAGCAGCTTAAGAGTAGAATACGAGCAGTACTTC. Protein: CASSLRVEYEQYF.

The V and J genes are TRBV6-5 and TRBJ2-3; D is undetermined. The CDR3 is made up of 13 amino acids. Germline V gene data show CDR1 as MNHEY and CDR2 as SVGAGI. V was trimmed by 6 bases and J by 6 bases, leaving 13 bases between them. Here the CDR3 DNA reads TGTGCCAGCAGATTACACTCGGAGGATACGCAGTATTTT. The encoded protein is CASRLHSEDTQYF.

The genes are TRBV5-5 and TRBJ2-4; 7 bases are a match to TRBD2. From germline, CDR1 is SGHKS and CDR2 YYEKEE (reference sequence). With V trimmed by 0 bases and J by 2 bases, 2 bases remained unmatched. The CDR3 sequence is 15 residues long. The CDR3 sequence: CASSLGGGSKNIQYF. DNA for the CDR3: TGTGCCAGCAGCTTGGGGGGGGGTTCCAAAAACATTCAGTACTTC.

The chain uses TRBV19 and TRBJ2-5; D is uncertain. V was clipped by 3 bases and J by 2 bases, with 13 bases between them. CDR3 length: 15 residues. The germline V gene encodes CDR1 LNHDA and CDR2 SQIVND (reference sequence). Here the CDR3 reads CASSISPAEQETQYF. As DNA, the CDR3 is TGTGCCAGTAGTATCTCCCCGGCAGAACAAGAGACCCAGTACTTC.

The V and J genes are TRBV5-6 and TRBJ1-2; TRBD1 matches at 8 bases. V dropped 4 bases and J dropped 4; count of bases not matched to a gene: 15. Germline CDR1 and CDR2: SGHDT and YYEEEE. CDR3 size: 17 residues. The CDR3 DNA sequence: TGTGCCAGCAGCGCCCGCCCGGACAGGGCGCTGCTCTATGGCTACACCTTC. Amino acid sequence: CASSARPDRALLYGYTF.

The CDR3, as DNA: TGTGCCAGCAGCTTAGGGTTAGGAGGCCAGTACTTC. It is translated as CASSLGLGGQYF. V usage is TRBV7-9 and J usage is TRBJ2-5; the D gene is possibly TRBD2 (5 bases). CDR1 SEHNR and CDR2 FQNEAQ come from the germline V gene (reference sequence). The CDR3 extends over 12 amino acids. V was cut by 1 base and J by 10 bases, with 10 bases left in between. Using reference TRBV7-9 and TRBJ2-5 for the parts outside the CDR3, the full variable domain is DTGVSQNPRHKITKRGQNVTFRCDPISEHNRLYWYRQTLGQGPEFLTYFQNEAQLEKSRLLSDRFSAERPKGSFSTLEIQRTEQGDSAMYLCASSLGLGGQYFGPGTRLLVL.